This record concerns one T cell receptor (beta chain) sequence. The antigen remains undetermined. This CDR3 comprises 13 residues. CDR1 is LGHDT, CDR2 YNNKEL, per germline (reference sequence). 5'RACE template switching with UMIs produced the TCR beta cDNA. Reprocessing the 5' RACE reads, TCRdb reports a single entry for every CDR3 protein and omits DNA. This sample's table reports 150,000 to 170,000 distinct CDR3 sequences. The sample originates from a study of T cells expressing NK-cell markers. Overall study: Out of eight donors sequenced, seven tested HCMV-seropositive and the remaining one seronegative.

Broader study findings: Whether expanded NKG2C-expressing T cell clones recognize HCMV is unknown. One observes that, in several donors, these clonotypes were also the leading ones within the CD3+CD56-NKG2C+ fraction.

This receptor was obtained from a woman in her forties or fifties in good health. Material for sequencing was blood T cells: a sorted CD56 or NKG2C T cell subset, CD4+ or CD8+ T cells, or bulk PBMC T cells (not recorded which). The genes are TRBV3-1 and TRBJ2-7; absent DNA, TCRdb's TRBD2 call cannot be checked. The CDR3 loop is CASSPGRASEQYF.